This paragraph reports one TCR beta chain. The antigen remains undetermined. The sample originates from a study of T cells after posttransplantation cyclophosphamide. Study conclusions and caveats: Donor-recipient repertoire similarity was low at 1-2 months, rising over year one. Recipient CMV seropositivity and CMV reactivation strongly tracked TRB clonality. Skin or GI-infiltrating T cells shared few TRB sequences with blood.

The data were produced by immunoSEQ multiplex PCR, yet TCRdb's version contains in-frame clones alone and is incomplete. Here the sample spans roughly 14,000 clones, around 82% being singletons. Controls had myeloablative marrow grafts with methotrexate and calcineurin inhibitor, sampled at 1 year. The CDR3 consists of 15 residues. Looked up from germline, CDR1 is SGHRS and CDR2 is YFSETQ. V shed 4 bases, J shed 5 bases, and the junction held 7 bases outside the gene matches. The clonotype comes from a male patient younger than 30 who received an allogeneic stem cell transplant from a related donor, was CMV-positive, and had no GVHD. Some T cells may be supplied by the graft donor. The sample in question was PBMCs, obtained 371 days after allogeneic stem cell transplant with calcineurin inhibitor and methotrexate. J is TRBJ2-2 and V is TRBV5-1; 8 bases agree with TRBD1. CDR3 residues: CASSVRTGRTGELFF. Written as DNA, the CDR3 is TGCGCCAGCAGCGTCCGGACAGGGAGAACCGGGGAGCTGTTTTTT. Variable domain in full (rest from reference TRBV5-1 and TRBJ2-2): KAGVTQTPRYLIKTRGQQVTLSCSPISGHRSVSWYQQTPGQGLQFLFEYFSETQRNKGNFPGRFSGRQFSNSRSEMNVSTLELGDSALYLCASSVRTGRTGELFFGEGSRLTVL.